These 6 T cell receptor beta chains were all obtained from the same sample, sequenced in a study of blood T cell repertoires in COVID-19. Assay: immunoSEQ multiplex PCR; the TCRdb copy retains only in-frame clones and omits some. The top ten hold roughly 22% of the sample, which has more than 70,000 clones, roughly 77% seen once. What was sequenced was peripheral blood. These receptors originate from a human donor in a cohort sampled during active COVID-19.

The genes are TRBV9 and TRBJ2-7, with D uncertain. With 3 bases removed from V and 6 bases from J, the gap between germline ends came to 16 bases. CDR3 length: 14 amino acids. The germline CDR1 and CDR2 sequences are SGDLS and YYNGEE. The DNA for the CDR3 is TGTGCCAGCAGCGCGGGTGGAACTACGGTCGAGCAGTACTTC. It translates to CASSAGGTTVEQYF.

The V call is TRBV4-1, the J call TRBJ1-4; D may be TRBD1 (5 bases). V lost 0 bases to trimming and J lost 1 base, with 12 bases between them. CDR1 MGHRA and CDR2 YSYEKL come from the germline V gene. The CDR3 is 17 amino acids. CDR3 nucleotides: TGCGCCAGCAGCCAAGAGGGGGGAGGGGTAACTAATGAAAAACTGTTTTTT. It is translated as CASSQEGGGVTNEKLFF.

This chain links TRBV5-1 with TRBJ2-1; 8 bases map to TRBD1. The CDR3 is made up of 15 amino acids. V dropped 4 bases and J dropped 5; count of bases not matched to a gene: 8. The germline V gene has CDR1 SGHRS and CDR2 YFSETQ. CDR3 in DNA: TGCGCCAGCAGCCCGGCAGGGGGCCCGGACAATGAGCAGTTCTTC. Encoded protein: CASSPAGGPDNEQFF. The entire variable domain, with the rest obtained from reference TRBV5-1 and TRBJ2-1, is as follows: KAGVTQTPRYLIKTRGQQVTLSCSPISGHRSVSWYQQTPGQGLQFLFEYFSETQRNKGNFPGRFSGRQFSNSRSEMNVSTLELGDSALYLCASSPAGGPDNEQFFGPGTRLTVL.

In this sample, this clone turned up a few times. V gene TRBV12-3 or TRBV12-4 combines with J gene TRBJ2-3; D not resolved. The CDR3 spans 11 residues. V dropped 5 bases and J dropped 4 bases, with 4 bases sitting between them. The DNA of the CDR3 is TGTGCCAGCAGTCGGGCAGATACGCAGTATTTT. Protein product: CASSRADTQYF.

The chain recombines TRBV2 with TRBJ2-1; 7 bases are shared with TRBD2. Per the germline V gene, CDR1 is SNHLY and CDR2 is FYNNEI. CDR3 length equals 12 residues. Trimming took 7 bases from V and 6 from J; bases not matched to a gene: 3. CDR3 region: CASKGLPNEQFF. In DNA, the CDR3 is TGTGCCAGCAAGGGACTACCCAATGAGCAGTTCTTC.

The sample holds a few counts of this clone. The chain couples TRBV2 to TRBJ1-4, with 8 bases fitting TRBD1. The J segment lost 8 bases and the V segment lost 6 bases, leaving 14 bases of the junction unmatched. The CDR3 spans 16 residues. Germline lookup yields CDR1 SNHLY and CDR2 FYNNEI. The CDR3 bases are TGTGCCAGCAGATTTCCCCGGGACAGGATGGGGGAAAAACTGTTTTTT. It translates to CASRFPRDRMGEKLFF.